The 30 T cell receptor beta chains below were found in one sample sequenced in a study of human T cells and chemical hapten exposure. Each CDR3 protein is one row after TCRdb ran MiXCR on the RACE reads. The sample comprises fewer than 85,000 distinct CDR3 sequences, about 8.6% of which are singletons, and 1.5% to 2% rests with the top ten. Time point defined: healthy volunteer bleed at 6 weeks. Researchers extracted total RNA from unfractionated whole blood. Material for sequencing was whole blood. The source is a female donor in good health. Some clones in this sample may be carry-over from other donors' samples.

This clonotype was detected a few times. In DNA, the CDR3 is TGTGCCAGCAGGGCAGGGAGCGAAAAACTGTTTTTT. Encoded protein: CASRAGSEKLFF. The chain uses TRBV6-5 and TRBJ1-4, with D possibly TRBD1 on 5 matching bases. The CDR3 sequence is 12 residues long. V shed 6 bases and J shed 8 bases, with 10 bases lying between them. Germline values: CDR1 MNHEY, CDR2 SVGAGI.

Concerning this clonotype: A much larger clone differs from this one at a single base, so this may be a read error. The rearrangement joins TRBV24-1 to TRBJ2-2; TRBD1 or TRBD2 may be the D gene (6 bases each). The CDR3 spans 17 residues. Germline V gene data show CDR1 as KGHDR and CDR2 as SFDVKD. CDR3 amino acids: CATSETTGRPNTGGLFF. Here the CDR3 DNA reads TGTGCCACCAGTGAGACAACAGGGAGGCCGAACACCGGGGGGCTGTTTTTT.

This clonotype has more than one count but fewer than ten. It may be a read error: a sequence one base away is much more abundant. The chain employs TRBV10-3 and TRBJ1-5; tentatively, D is TRBD1 (6 bases). The CDR3 sequence is 16 residues long. Germline-derived CDR1 and CDR2 are ENHRY and SYGVKD. CDR3 sequence reads: CAISDQGGQSNQPQNF. The CDR3 DNA is TGTGCCATCAGTGATCAGGGAGGACAGTCTAATCAGCCCCAGAATTTT.

This clonotype was seen ten or more times. The chain couples TRBV12-3 or TRBV12-4 to TRBJ1-2; D not resolved. Trimming took 2 bases from V and 0 from J, leaving 7 bases between them. This CDR3 is built from 14 residues. CDR3 loop: CASSLTRANYGYTF. In DNA form, the CDR3 reads TGTGCCAGCAGTTTAACCCGGGCTAACTATGGCTACACCTTC.

This clonotype was seen repeatedly, ten times or more. V is TRBV7-2 and J is TRBJ2-3; a possible D gene is TRBD1 (6 bases). Germline lookup yields CDR1 SGHTA and CDR2 FQGNSA. The CDR3 spans 13 residues. Between the trimmed V and J ends, which lost 5 bases and 4 bases, there was a span of 10 bases. This chain's CDR3 is CASSVYRADTQYF. The CDR3 DNA reads as TGTGCCAGCAGCGTTTACAGGGCAGATACGCAGTATTTT.

This clonotype was observed at least ten times. The genes are TRBV6-1 and TRBJ1-1, with D perhaps matching TRBD1 (6 bases). V gave up 6 bases and J gave up 8 bases, with 13 bases separating them. The CDR3 runs 12 residues. Germline V CDR1 and CDR2: MNHNS, SASEGT. In DNA form, the CDR3 reads TGTGCCAGCAGGGCCTGGACAGCGGAAGCTTTCTTT. Translation: CASRAWTAEAFF.

This clonotype has just a few counts. The chain carries TRBV2 and TRBJ2-1, with 8 bases lining up with TRBD2. J lost 7 bases, V lost 7 bases, and 12 bases had no gene match. Germline-derived CDR1 and CDR2 are SNHLY and FYNNEI. The CDR3 loop spans 15 amino acids. Here the CDR3 reads CASMGPRGGLNEQFF. CDR3 in DNA: TGTGCCAGCATGGGGCCACGGGGGGGCCTTAATGAGCAGTTCTTC.

There are many counts of this clonotype. CDR3 sequence: CASSEQFYYEQYF. CDR3 in DNA: TGTGCCAGCAGTGAACAGTTTTACTACGAGCAGTACTTC. The chain recombines TRBV6-1 with TRBJ2-7; D uncertain. Trimming removed 2 bases from V and 3 bases from J, with 8 bases in between. The germline V gene encodes CDR1 MNHNS and CDR2 SASEGT. The CDR3 contains 13 residues.

This clonotype was seen repeatedly, ten times or more. The genes are TRBV25-1 and TRBJ2-7; D perhaps matches TRBD2 (5 bases). Germline V gives CDR1 MGHDK, CDR2 SYGVNS. Trimming removed 3 bases at V and 7 bases at J, with 10 bases between. There are 12 residues in the CDR3. Here the CDR3 reads CASSDLQREQYF. Here the CDR3 DNA reads TGTGCCAGCAGTGATCTTCAGCGGGAGCAGTACTTC.

The genes are TRBV2 and TRBJ1-2; 7 positions match TRBD1. Trimming removed 4 bases from V and 8 bases from J; junction bases left unmatched: 7. Germline V CDR1 and CDR2: SNHLY, FYNNEI. CDR3 length equals 13 residues. The CDR3 region is CASSVRQGDGYTF. The DNA of the CDR3 is TGTGCCAGCAGTGTTCGTCAGGGGGACGGCTACACCTTC.

DNA of the CDR3: TGTGCCAGCAGTTACTCGAAACGGCGAAACAAGGTCCCCGATACGCAGTATTTT. Protein sequence: CASSYSKRRNKVPDTQYF. The chain recombines TRBV6-5 with TRBJ2-3, with unresolved D. V was shortened by 0 bases and J by 6 bases, with 22 bases between the two germline ends. The CDR3 sequence is 18 residues long. Per germline, CDR1 MNHEY and CDR2 SVGAGI.

The table lists this clonotype with a few counts. V gene TRBV20-1 combines with J gene TRBJ2-3; 7 bases align to TRBD2. This CDR3 is 16 amino acids long. Trimming cost V 5 bases and J 6 bases; bases outside gene matches: 17. Germline loops: CDR1 DFQATT, CDR2 SNEGSKA (reference sequence). The CDR3 DNA follows: TGCAGTGCTCACCCCCCCAGCGGGGCGGCCTGGGATACGCAGTATTTT. Translated: CSAHPPSGAAWDTQYF.

This clonotype appeared a single time. The V call is TRBV27, the J call TRBJ2-3, with D maybe TRBD2 (5 bases). The ends were cut back, 6 bases at V and 2 bases at J, with 9 bases in the middle. Germline CDR1 MNHEY, CDR2 SMNVEV (reference sequence). The CDR3 has 13 residues. The CDR3, as DNA: TGTGCCAGCAGCGGACTTAACACAGATACGCAGTATTTT. This codes for CASSGLNTDTQYF.

This clonotype has more than one count but fewer than ten. This chain links TRBV9 with TRBJ2-2; no clear D. The CDR3 runs to 12 residues. The germline V and J ends were trimmed by 0 bases and 7 bases, with 4 bases remaining between them. Germline CDR1 is SGDLS and CDR2 is YYNGEE. CDR3 in DNA: TGTGCCAGCAGCGTAGGGGGCGGGGAGCTGTTTTTT. It encodes CASSVGGGELFF.

This chain joins TRBV25-1 and TRBJ2-1; no clear D. The CDR3 runs 14 residues. Trimming left V 0 bases short and J 7 bases short, with 10 bases between. Germline CDR1 MGHDK, CDR2 SYGVNS. The DNA for the CDR3 is TGTGCCAGCAGTGAATACCTAGGGATGAATGAGCAGTTCTTC. Protein product: CASSEYLGMNEQFF.

This clonotype showed up many times. The rearrangement joins TRBV29-1 to TRBJ2-5, with 7 positions matching TRBD1. CDR3 length equals 15 residues. V shed 6 bases and J 2 bases; nucleotides not matched to a gene: 12. Looked up from germline, CDR1 is SQVTM and CDR2 is ANQGSEA. The CDR3 reads CSVSGDRNQQETQYF. For the CDR3, the DNA is TGCAGCGTCTCCGGGGACAGAAATCAACAAGAGACCCAGTACTTC.

The chain combines TRBV15 with TRBJ2-4; the D is unclear. Trimming pared 5 bases from V and 0 bases from J, leaving 8 bases between. The germline gives CDR1 LNHNV, CDR2 YYDKDF (reference sequence). The CDR3 totals 14 residues. CDR3 DNA: TGTGCCACCAGCGTTGGGCTAGCCAAAAACATTCAGTACTTC. It encodes CATSVGLAKNIQYF.

This clonotype was picked up many times. J is TRBJ1-6 and V is TRBV4-3, with D perhaps matching TRBD1 (6 bases). Germline CDR1 reads LGHNA; CDR2 reads YSLEER. The CDR3 extends over 18 amino acids. V lost 3 bases and J 7 bases, leaving 22 bases between the germline ends. This CDR3 reads CASSQDSRVLPSNSPLHF. The CDR3 coding sequence is TGCGCCAGCAGCCAGGACAGTAGGGTTCTTCCGAGCAATTCACCCCTCCACTTT.

This clonotype was observed a handful of times. The J gene is TRBJ2-7, the V gene TRBV7-3; D is possibly TRBD1 (6 bases). CDR3 length: 13 amino acids. Germline V gives CDR1 SGHTA, CDR2 FQGTGA. Trimming removed 1 base from V and 7 bases from J, with 11 bases in between. CDR3 in DNA: TGTGCCAGCAGCTTAATTTTTACAGGGGAGCAGTACTTC. It codes for CASSLIFTGEQYF. Together with reference TRBV7-3 and TRBJ2-7, the CDR3 gives the full variable domain: GAGVSQTPSNKVTEKGKYVELRCDPISGHTALYWYRQSLGQGPEFLIYFQGTGAADDSGLPNDRFFAVRPEGSVSTLKIQRTERGDSAVYLCASSLIFTGEQYFGPGTRLTVT.

Concerning this clonotype itself: This may arise from a read error, as a much more abundant clone is one base away. The chain has TRBV15 and TRBJ1-6; D not resolved. The CDR3 has 14 residues. Germline CDR1 LNHNV, CDR2 YYDKDF (reference sequence). In DNA form, the CDR3 reads TGTGTCACCAGAGAAAGGAAGACGGCTTCACCCCTCCACTTT. Its protein is CVTRERKTASPLHF.

This clonotype was seen more than once but under ten times. The rearrangement uses TRBV11-2 and TRBJ2-3; D may be TRBD1 or TRBD2 (5 bases each). V shed 3 bases and J shed 1 base, with 11 bases lying between them. The CDR3 has 15 residues. Germline assignment: CDR1 SGHAT and CDR2 FQNNGV. CDR3 residues: CASSFRLGGTDTQYF. The CDR3 DNA reads TGTGCCAGCAGCTTCCGCCTGGGGGGCACAGATACGCAGTATTTT. Using reference TRBV11-2 and TRBJ2-3 for the parts outside the CDR3, the full variable domain is EAGVAQSPRYKIIEKRQSVAFWCNPISGHATLYWYQQILGQGPKLLIQFQNNGVVDDSQLPKDRFSAERLKGVDSTLKIQPAKLEDSAVYLCASSFRLGGTDTQYFGPGTRLTVL.

In its sample, this clonotype was seen many times. The V and J genes are TRBV5-1 and TRBJ1-1, with 9 bases lining up with TRBD1. The V and J ends lost 0 bases and 5 bases, in that order; junction bases with no gene match: 2. The CDR3 runs to 14 residues. Per germline, CDR1 SGHRS and CDR2 YFSETQ. The CDR3 DNA reads as TGCGCCAGCAGCTTGGCGGGGACAGGGACTGAAGCTTTCTTT. This encodes CASSLAGTGTEAFF.

This clonotype was detected ten times or more. The chain carries TRBV21-1 and TRBJ2-3; the table gives TRBD2 as D, unverified against the DNA. TRBV21-1 is a documented pseudogene. This CDR3 contains 15 residues. As DNA, the CDR3 is TGTGCCAGCAAGGGGATAGCGGGGCTTACAGATACGCAGTATTTT. Amino acids: CASKGIAGLTDTQYF.

This clonotype was detected many times. The chain employs TRBV28 and TRBJ2-3; TRBD1 matches 7 bases. CDR3 size: 16 residues. Unmatched junction bases numbered 12, after V lost 3 bases and J lost 6 bases. Germline-derived CDR1 and CDR2 are MDHEN and SYDVKM. DNA of the CDR3: TGTGCCAGCAGTTTGTTGGACAGGCTGGTAACTGATACGCAGTATTTT. Its translation is CASSLLDRLVTDTQYF.

This clonotype has just a few counts. This sequence joins TRBV9 and TRBJ1-1; 8 bases align to TRBD1. This CDR3 comprises 15 residues. Germline CDR1 is SGDLS and CDR2 is YYNGEE. V lost 4 bases and J lost 1; bases outside the gene matches: 6. The CDR3 reads CASSKVTGENTEAFF. The CDR3 DNA sequence: TGTGCCAGCAGCAAAGTGACAGGGGAGAACACTGAAGCTTTCTTT.

This clonotype was recorded many times. This sequence joins TRBV25-1 and TRBJ2-5, with TRBD1 matching 9 bases. CDR1 and CDR2 from the germline V gene are MGHDK and SYGVNS. The junction had 8 bases not matched to a gene; V was cut back by 4 bases and J by 5 bases. The CDR3 extends over 15 amino acids. CDR3 region: CASSAKQGALETQYF. DNA for the CDR3: TGTGCCAGCAGTGCGAAACAGGGGGCATTGGAGACCCAGTACTTC.

The chain links TRBV5-6 to TRBJ2-1; no definite D call. Trimming cost V 1 base and J 4 bases, with 9 bases left between them. The CDR3 length is 14 residues. Per the germline V gene, CDR1 is SGHDT and CDR2 is YYEEEE. The CDR3 nucleotides read TGTGCCAGCAGCTTGCTTCAGACTTACAATGAGCAGTTCTTC. Amino acids: CASSLLQTYNEQFF.

V gene TRBV9 combines with J gene TRBJ2-5; 9 bases line up with TRBD1. Trimming at V came to 3 bases and at J to 3 bases, leaving 3 bases not matched to a gene. Looked up from germline, CDR1 is SGDLS and CDR2 is YYNGEE. This CDR3 region has 14 residues. The CDR3: CASSARDREETQYF. CDR3 DNA sequence: TGTGCCAGCAGCGCACGGGACAGGGAAGAGACCCAGTACTTC.

The chain carries TRBV12-3 or TRBV12-4 and TRBJ1-5, with 7 bases fitting TRBD1. V was clipped by 3 bases and J by 9 bases; unmatched bases: 17. The CDR3 loop spans 17 amino acids. Here the CDR3 DNA reads TGTGCCAGCAGTTTGGGGCGACAGGGATCCAATTCAAGGCCCCAGCATTTT. This encodes CASSLGRQGSNSRPQHF.

The rearrangement links TRBV9 to TRBJ1-6, with no clear D. This CDR3 comprises 13 residues. Germline V gives CDR1 SGDLS, CDR2 YYNGEE. Trimming took 0 bases from V and 14 from J, leaving 12 bases between them. The CDR3 DNA follows: TGTGCCAGCAGCGTAGACGAGGGTACCGCCCTCCACTTT. Translation gives CASSVDEGTALHF.